This T cell receptor beta chain was sequenced in a study of cytomegalovirus exposure and HLA in healthy donors. Points from the study as a whole: The authors enumerated around 150 TCR beta chains as linked to cytomegalovirus. Later analysis indicated greater clonal expansion among HLA-associated TCR beta chains than among equally common other chains. Most TCR sequences showed up rarely, but some public TCRs showed up in many donors.

Amplification used 60 Vbeta primers and 13 Jbeta primers. The protocol was immunoSEQ multiplex PCR, while the TCRdb copy is restricted to in-frame clones and leaves out a portion. The data contain approximately 100,000 clones, 65% to 80% of them singletons. This clone has just one count. Its specificity is not known. V shed 7 bases and J 5 bases; nucleotides not matched to a gene: 10. The CDR3 covers 16 residues. Per germline, CDR1 SNHLY and CDR2 FYNNEI. The sample consisted of PBMCs. This receptor was identified in a woman aged 45-59 years in good health and CMV-seropositive. J is TRBJ1-4 and V is TRBV2; 10 positions agree with TRBD1. The CDR3 loop is CASILIPGQGNEKLFF. The CDR3 DNA follows: TGTGCCAGCATTCTAATCCCGGGACAGGGGAATGAAAAACTGTTTTTT.